These T cell receptor beta chains were read from a single sample in a study of CD8 T cells in ankylosing spondylitis. Via MiXCR, TCRdb re-called the 5' RACE reads, giving one row per CDR3 protein. The table records roughly 400,000 distinct CDR3 sequences, around 20% of them present only once. Material: blood, either unsorted or a sorted T cell fraction (not recorded which). The receptor set was obtained from a male donor with ankylosing spondylitis. The CDR3 runs from the conserved cysteine through the conserved F or W. A D gene is named only where the DNA matches it firmly.

- TRBJ2-3 TRBV10-2 CASSETQAFYTDTQYF
TRBD1 TRBJ1-5 TRBV15 CATSREVRGLRQPQHF
TRBD1 TRBJ1-1 TRBV10-1 CASSAGQHTEAFF
TRBD2 TRBJ2-1 TRBV20-1 CSAGGLAGREQFF
TRBD1 TRBJ2-7 TRBV29-1 CSARDSGYWEQYF
- TRBJ2-3 TRBV7-6 CASSRLGADTQYF
TRBD2 TRBJ2-7 TRBV5-1 CASSWVASGSNEQYF
- TRBJ2-3 TRBV5-1 CASSLEVRTDTQYF
- TRBJ1-5 TRBV6-6 CASSQMSHQPQHF
TRBD2 TRBJ2-2 TRBV4-3 CASSRRTSGMISGELFF
- TRBJ2-2 TRBV7-2 CASSLDQGNTGELFF
- TRBJ1-2 TRBV10-3 CAISLMAGERRSYGYTF
TRBD1 TRBJ1-2 TRBV10-3 CAISDRQGADGYTF
- TRBJ1-4 TRBV28 CASSQNEKLFF
- TRBJ2-1 TRBV19 CASSKLAQQFF
- TRBJ2-7 TRBV7-9 CASSSAGQTGSKYF
- TRBJ2-6 TRBV18 CASSNFNSGANVLTF
- TRBJ2-5 TRBV7-9 CASSRGLGAETQYF
TRBD2 TRBJ2-7 TRBV15 CATSRAGTTDEQYF
- TRBJ2-1 TRBV4-3 CASSQEGGPNEQFF
- TRBJ2-7 TRBV7-8 CASSSSTGAMSEQYF
- TRBJ1-2 TRBV5-6 CASSLYNRDGYTF
- TRBJ2-1 TRBV2 CASTLLRNEQFF
- TRBJ2-1 TRBV20-1 CSARVSGIDNEQFF
- TRBJ1-2 TRBV30 CAWSASWSNYGYTF
- TRBJ1-3 TRBV3-1 CASSPIRTSGNTIYF
- TRBJ1-1 TRBV2 CASRSRVGHTEAFF
- TRBJ2-3 TRBV12-3/TRBV12-4 CASSLSGEGDTQYF
- TRBJ2-5 TRBV10-3 CAISDPGGETQYF
- TRBJ2-5 TRBV5-1 CASSLARVGETQYF
- TRBJ2-2 TRBV9 CASSEEVRGNTGELFF
TRBD2 TRBJ2-1 TRBV10-3 CAIRGAGGNDEQFF
- TRBJ1-3 TRBV12-3/TRBV12-4 CASSGVAGNTIYF
- TRBJ2-1 TRBV5-1 CASSGTSSTYEQFF
TRBD2 TRBJ2-1 TRBV30 CAWARAGGPFNEQFF
TRBD2 TRBJ2-1 TRBV2 CASSGVAGAYNEQFF
- TRBJ2-7 TRBV5-1 CASSVSSTSYEQYF
TRBD2 TRBJ2-1 TRBV20-1 CSAYSGLAGYNEQFF
TRBD1 TRBJ1-6 TRBV19 CASGQGFSPLHF
- TRBJ2-3 TRBV3-1 CASSREITDTQYF
TRBD1 TRBJ2-1 TRBV29-1 CSVVWDRGGYNEQFF
- TRBJ2-1 TRBV4-3 CASSQAYSYNEQFF